These T cell receptor beta chains were read from a single sample in a study of coeliac disease. Clones were read by immunoSEQ multiplex PCR, and TCRdb kept only the in-frame ones, dropping some. Counted here are about 3,100 clones, around 64% occurring once; the ten biggest clones make up 37%. The specimen was intraepithelial lymphocytes from the gut. The receptor source for this set is a woman in her 40s. Each CDR3 is given with its conserved first and last residue. The D gene is left open where the match is weak. Expanded clones are given a class, and other clones once, few, many or no size at all.

J	D	V	size	DNA	CDR3
TRBJ1-5	-	TRBV11-1	-	TGTGCCGGCAGCTTAAAGGGGCCGCAGTCCAATCAGCCCCAGCATTTT	CAGSLKGPQSNQPQHF
TRBJ1-4	TRBD1	TRBV4-1	-	TGCGCCAGCAGCCAAGGGGGGACAGGTCTTAATGAAAAACTGTTTTTT	CASSQGGTGLNEKLFF
TRBJ1-2	-	TRBV19	-	TGTGCCAGTAGTCTTGGACACGGTGGCTACACCTTC	CASSLGHGGYTF
TRBJ1-2	TRBD1	TRBV6-6	-	TGTGCCAGCAGTCCCCTTGACAGGGCCCTTAACTATGGCTACACCTTC	CASSPLDRALNYGYTF
TRBJ2-4	TRBD2	TRBV4-2	-	TGTGCCAGCAGCCAAGTAATTAGCGGGACTGCCAAGTTGAAAAACATTCAGTACTTC	CASSQVISGTAKLKNIQYF
TRBJ2-2	-	TRBV9	-	TGTGCCAGCAGTGCTAACGGGAGCGGGGAGCTGTTTTTT	CASSANGSGELFF
TRBJ2-5	-	TRBV28	-	TGTGCCAGTAAAACGGGACAAGAGACCCAGTACTTC	CASKTGQETQYF
TRBJ1-2	-	TRBV5-1	-	TGCGCCAGCAGCTCAACAGCTAACTATGGCTACACCTTC	CASSSTANYGYTF
TRBJ2-3	TRBD2	TRBV7-2	-	TGTGCCAGCAGCCCGGGACTAGCGGGAGGCACAGATACGCAGTATTTT	CASSPGLAGGTDTQYF
TRBJ2-1	-	TRBV2	-	TGTGCCAGCCGAACCACAAGCTACAATGAGCAGTTCTTC	CASRTTSYNEQFF
TRBJ2-3	TRBD2	TRBV9	-	TGTGCCAGCAGCGGGACTAGCGGGAGCACAGATACGCAGTATTTT	CASSGTSGSTDTQYF
TRBJ2-7	TRBD1	TRBV28	-	TGTGCCAGCAGACTGACAGGGACGGACGAGCAGTACTTC	CASRLTGTDEQYF
TRBJ1-5	TRBD1	TRBV7-9	-	TGTGCCAGCAGCCGCGGACAGGGGCGGGGCAATCAGCCCCAGCATTTT	CASSRGQGRGNQPQHF
TRBJ2-1	TRBD1	TRBV4-3	-	TGCGCCAGCAGCCAAGACCCCGGACAGGGCTCTCATGAGCAGTTCTTC	CASSQDPGQGSHEQFF
TRBJ1-2	TRBD1	TRBV28	-	TGTGCCAGCCTAGGATTGACAGGGAACGGCTACACCTTC	CASLGLTGNGYTF
TRBJ1-1	-	TRBV20-1	-	TGCAGTGCACTAACAGGGCCAGAAGCTTTCTTT	CSALTGPEAFF
TRBJ2-3	-	TRBV9	few	TGTGCCAGCAGCTCCCAATCGGTGTCAACAGATACGCAGTATTTT	CASSSQSVSTDTQYF
TRBJ2-7	TRBD2	TRBV7-2	-	TGTGCCAGCAGCTCCAGACTAGCCACAAGCCCCTACGAGCAGTACTTC	CASSSRLATSPYEQYF
TRBJ2-7	TRBD1	TRBV13	medium-sized	TGTGCCAGCAACGTTCTAGGACAGGGCCGGTACGAGCAGTACTTC	CASNVLGQGRYEQYF
TRBJ2-1	TRBD2	TRBV5-1	-	TGCGCCAGCAGCTTGTTAGCGGGAGAGTACAATGAGCAGTTCTTC	CASSLLAGEYNEQFF
TRBJ2-3	TRBD1	TRBV5-4	few	TGTGCCAGCAGCCTCAGATCCCCAGGGGGAGATACGCAGTATTTT	CASSLRSPGGDTQYF
TRBJ2-1	-	TRBV5-1	once	TGCGCCAGCAGCTGGTGGAGCTCCTACAATGAGCAGTTCTTC	CASSWWSSYNEQFF
TRBJ2-7	TRBD1	TRBV7-9	-	TGTGCCAGCAGCTCGTCCGGGACAGGGAAGACCTACGAGCAGTACTTC	CASSSSGTGKTYEQYF
TRBJ2-1	TRBD2	TRBV5-6	-	TGTGCCAGCAGCTTGACCCCTAGCGGCAATGAGCAGTTCTTC	CASSLTPSGNEQFF
TRBJ2-7	TRBD2	TRBV28	few	TGTGCCAGCAGTCCACCGGGGCTAGCGGGAGGACGGCACGAGCAGTACTTC	CASSPPGLAGGRHEQYF
TRBJ1-3	TRBD1	TRBV23-1	-	TGCGCCAGCTTCCCAACCCGGACAGGGCTATCTGGAAACACCATATATTTT	CASFPTRTGLSGNTIYF
TRBJ1-2	-	TRBV15	-	TGTGCCACCAGCAGAGATAGTCAGGGGAGCTATGGCTACACCTTC	CATSRDSQGSYGYTF
TRBJ2-1	-	TRBV27	few	TGTGCCAGCAGTTCCCTAGCGAATTACGATGAGCAGTTCTTC	CASSSLANYDEQFF
TRBJ2-7	TRBD1	TRBV6-1	-	TGTGCCAGCAGTCTCCGGACAGGGGGGAGTGAGCAGTACTTC	CASSLRTGGSEQYF
TRBJ2-7	TRBD1	TRBV4-1	-	TGCGCCAGCAGCCAGGATCTAATAGGACAGGGGGTCTACGAGCAGTACTTC	CASSQDLIGQGVYEQYF
TRBJ2-2	TRBD1	TRBV2	-	TGTGCCAGCAGTGGGGGACAGGGGGCCGGGGAGCTGTTTTTT	CASSGGQGAGELFF
TRBJ1-1	TRBD1	TRBV15	-	TGTGCCACTGACAGGGCCCCAGGGAACACTGAAGCTTTCTTT	CATDRAPGNTEAFF
TRBJ1-1	-	TRBV5-1	-	TGCGCCAGCAGCAGGCAGGGGTCGGGCACTGAAGCTTTCTTT	CASSRQGSGTEAFF
TRBJ1-1	TRBD1	TRBV29-1	-	TGCAGCGTTCACAGGGGGAGCGGCACTGAAGCTTTCTTT	CSVHRGSGTEAFF
TRBJ2-7	-	TRBV5-6	-	TGTGCCAGCAGCTTTACGTCTTTCGCAAGGGGTTCTACCTACGAGCAGTACTTC	CASSFTSFARGSTYEQYF
TRBJ1-5	-	TRBV28	-	TGTGCCAGCAGTCCTTCCCTTGGGAGGAATCAGCCCCAGCATTTT	CASSPSLGRNQPQHF
TRBJ2-3	-	TRBV19	-	TGTGCCAGTAGTACTAGAACGACTAGCACAGATACGCAGTATTTT	CASSTRTTSTDTQYF
TRBJ1-2	TRBD1	TRBV28	-	TGTGCCAGCAGTCCACGGGACAGGGGAGGATTGGATGGCTACACCTTC	CASSPRDRGGLDGYTF
TRBJ1-5	TRBD1	TRBV19	-	TGTGCCAGTAGTATAGTGGGACAGGGAATGGGCCAGCCCCAGCATTTT	CASSIVGQGMGQPQHF
TRBJ1-3	-	TRBV21-1	few	TGTGCCAGCAGCAACACAGGGGGATCTGGAAACACCATATATTTT	CASSNTGGSGNTIYF
TRBJ2-7	-	TRBV5-1	few	TGCGCCAGCAGCGACGGACTATTCTACGAGCAGTACTTC	CASSDGLFYEQYF
TRBJ1-4	-	TRBV30	-	TGTGCCTGGAGGTTTACAGGGACTGAAAAACTGTTTTTT	CAWRFTGTEKLFF
TRBJ1-4	-	TRBV4-3	few	TGCGCCAGCAGCCAAGATTTCGCAACTAATGAAAAACTGTTTTTT	CASSQDFATNEKLFF
TRBJ2-7	-	TRBV10-3	-	TGTGCCATCAGTGAAGGGGGTTACGAGCAGTACTTC	CAISEGGYEQYF
TRBJ1-1	TRBD1	TRBV29-1	few	TGCAGCGTTACCGGGACAGGGGGCTCGGGCACTGAAGCTTTCTTT	CSVTGTGGSGTEAFF
TRBJ2-1	TRBD1	TRBV27	-	TGTGCCAGCAACCCCAACACCGGCGGGACAGGGGGCAATGAGCAGTTCTTC	CASNPNTGGTGGNEQFF
TRBJ1-3	-	TRBV6-1	-	TGTGCCAGCAGACAGGCAGCCTCTGGAAACACCATATATTTT	CASRQAASGNTIYF
TRBJ2-3	TRBD2	TRBV9	few	TGTGCCAGCAGCGACACTAGCGGTAGCACAGATACGCAGTATTTT	CASSDTSGSTDTQYF
TRBJ1-2	TRBD1	TRBV18	-	TGTGCCAGCTCACCCCAGACAGGGGTAACCTATGGCTACACCTTC	CASSPQTGVTYGYTF
TRBJ2-3	TRBD2	TRBV9	-	TGTGCCAGCAGCGACGCTAGCGGGAACACAGATACGCAGTATTTT	CASSDASGNTDTQYF
TRBJ1-1	-	TRBV19	-	TGTGCCAGTAGTACACAGGGCCGTAGTAATCAGGAAGCTTTCTTT	CASSTQGRSNQEAFF
TRBJ2-2	TRBD2	TRBV30	few	TGTGCCTGGAGTGTACTAGCGGGAGGGACCGGGGAGCTGTTTTTT	CAWSVLAGGTGELFF
TRBJ2-1	-	TRBV7-6	-	TGTGCCAGCAGCTTAGGGGGCGATGAGCAGTTCTTC	CASSLGGDEQFF
TRBJ1-1	TRBD1	TRBV5-4	-	TGTGCCAGCAGCTTACAGGGGGGGAACACTGAAGCTTTCTTT	CASSLQGGNTEAFF
TRBJ1-1	-	TRBV15	few	TGTGCCACCAGCAGAGCGGGACATCCGAACACTGAAGCTTTCTTT	CATSRAGHPNTEAFF
TRBJ2-1	-	TRBV5-5	-	TGTGCCAGCAGCTTCAACAGCGGCAGGGGTGAGCAGTTCTTC	CASSFNSGRGEQFF
TRBJ1-2	-	TRBV15	-	TGTGCCACCAGCAGAGGGACAGTCTATGGCTACACCTTC	CATSRGTVYGYTF
TRBJ2-7	-	TRBV19	-	TGTGCCAGTAGTATATCAACAGTCTACGAGCAGTACTTC	CASSISTVYEQYF